These 6 T cell receptor beta chains were all obtained from the same sample, sequenced in a study of blood T cell repertoires in COVID-19 (TCRdb year 2020). The library was generated by the immunoSEQ multiplex PCR assay. Not all clones reach the TCRdb copy of this immuneACCESS table, which keeps in-frame sequences only. Checked studies attribute under half of the gap to unresolved V genes and leave the rest unexplained. This sample has 75,000 to 80,000 clones in its table, and around 90% of those were observed once. The ten largest clones add up to 5.8% of the sample. The specimen was peripheral blood. The receptors were sampled from a human donor in a cohort sampled during active COVID-19.

The rearrangement uses TRBV7-8 and TRBJ2-7; possibly TRBD2 for D (5 bases). CDR3 size: 15 residues. Trimming pared 0 bases from V and 3 bases from J, leaving 12 bases between. CDR1 SGHVS and CDR2 FQNEAQ come from the germline V gene. CDR3 region: CASSLALAGYYEQYF. DNA for the CDR3: TGTGCCAGCAGCTTAGCGCTAGCCGGGTACTACGAGCAGTACTTC.

The chain has TRBV7-8 and TRBJ1-3; D is ambiguous. The ends were cut back, 2 bases at V and 1 base at J, with 9 bases in the middle. This CDR3 is built from 15 residues. Germline V lookup: CDR1 SGHVS, CDR2 FQNEAQ. CDR3 loop: CASSLISTSGNTIYF. CDR3 coding DNA: TGTGCCAGCAGCTTAATATCAACTTCTGGAAACACCATATATTTT.

The rearrangement joins TRBV6-2 or TRBV6-3 to TRBJ2-7; TRBD2 matches at 7 bases. The CDR3 is 17 amino acids. V was clipped by 2 bases and J by 3 bases; unmatched bases: 13. Germline V CDR1 and CDR2: MNHEY, SVGEGT. The CDR3 here is CASSYGGGTLRDYEQYF. CDR3 bases: TGTGCCAGCAGTTACGGGGGAGGGACTCTACGTGACTACGAGCAGTACTTC.

This rearrangement joins TRBV5-5 to TRBJ2-1, with 8 bases that match TRBD2. The germline CDR1 and CDR2 sequences are SGHKS and YYEKEE (reference sequence). The CDR3 length is 16 residues. V was clipped by 2 bases and J by 7 bases; unmatched bases: 11. The CDR3 DNA sequence: TGTGCCAGCAGCTTATTCCCCCGGGGGGGCCCGAATGAGCAGTTCTTC. It translates to CASSLFPRGGPNEQFF.

This chain uses TRBV7-3 with TRBJ2-2; D may be TRBD1 (6 bases). There are 14 residues in the CDR3. CDR1 is SGHTA, CDR2 FQGTGA, per germline. The V gene lost 5 bases and the J gene lost 6 bases, with 13 bases spanning the gap. CDR3 residues: CASSPQTGSGELFF. As DNA, the CDR3 is TGTGCCAGCAGCCCCCAAACAGGGTCCGGGGAGCTGTTTTTT.

The chain is built from TRBV5-3 and TRBJ2-7; TRBD1 agrees at 7 bases. TRBV5-3 is an open reading frame whose function is uncertain. With V trimmed by 4 bases and J by 6 bases, 4 bases remained unmatched. The length of the CDR3 is 12 residues. The CDR3 here is CARSTNRGEQYF. The CDR3 DNA follows: TGTGCCAGAAGCACCAACAGGGGCGAGCAGTACTTC.